Listed here are 8 T cell receptor beta chains from one sample, sequenced in a study of blood T cell repertoires in COVID-19. Assay: immunoSEQ multiplex PCR; the TCRdb copy retains only in-frame clones and omits some. The table includes fewer than 500,000 clones, roughly 86% detected once. Source material: peripheral blood. These receptors were taken from a human donor with acute or convalescent COVID-19. The donor label of this sample is uncertain.

CDR3 sequence reads: CASTPLGIRTRDQPQHF. The CDR3 region has the DNA TGTGCCAGTACCCCACTCGGTATCCGGACGAGGGATCAGCCCCAGCATTTT. This chain joins TRBV19 and TRBJ1-5; unclear D gene. The germline V and J ends were trimmed by 7 bases and 5 bases, with 24 bases remaining between them. This CDR3 region has 17 residues. Per the germline V gene, CDR1 is LNHDA and CDR2 is SQIVND (reference sequence).

V and J are TRBV19 and TRBJ1-2; TRBD1 matches 7 bases. V shed 4 bases and J 6 bases; nucleotides not matched to a gene: 2. The CDR3 sequence is 12 residues long. The V gene's germline CDR1 is LNHDA and CDR2 SQIVND (reference sequence). CDR3 in DNA: TGTGCCAGTAGTAAGACAGGGAATGGCTACACCTTC. This gives the protein CASSKTGNGYTF.

In its sample, this clone was seen a few times. The J gene is TRBJ1-2, the V gene TRBV6-5, with D perhaps matching TRBD1 (6 bases). Germline CDR1 MNHEY, CDR2 SVGAGI. The CDR3 totals 12 residues. Trimming took 10 bases from V and 4 from J, leaving 13 bases between them. CDR3 sequence (DNA): TGTGCCACCTCTGACAGGAGCTATGGCTACACCTTC. Its translation: CATSDRSYGYTF.

The J gene is TRBJ2-3, the V gene TRBV7-7; TRBD1 might be the D (7 bases). The CDR3 has 14 residues. Germline CDR1 reads SSHAT; CDR2 reads FNYEAQ (reference sequence). Trimming cost V 5 bases and J 6 bases, with 15 bases left between them. Written as DNA, the CDR3 is TGTGCCAGCAGCCCTGGAGGGGGCTGGGATACGCAGTATTTT. As protein: CASSPGGGWDTQYF.

The chain carries TRBV29-1 and TRBJ2-3; D is unresolved. The germline V and J ends were trimmed by 4 bases and 10 bases, with 3 bases remaining between them. In germline, CDR1 is SQVTM, CDR2 ANQGSEA. This CDR3 has 8 amino acids. As DNA, the CDR3 is TGCAGCGTTGCGGCGCAGTATTTT. It yields the protein CSVAAQYF.

The J gene is TRBJ1-2, the V gene TRBV3-1 (or the pseudogene TRBV3-2); a weak D match, TRBD1 (5 bases). Trimming shortened V by 0 bases and J by 8 bases, and 13 bases separated the two germline ends. Per the germline V gene, CDR1 is LGHDT and CDR2 is YNNKEL (reference sequence). The CDR3 is 14 amino acids. CDR3 in amino acids: CASSQEEGRGGYTF. As DNA, the CDR3 is TGTGCCAGCAGCCAAGAGGAGGGGAGAGGCGGCTACACCTTC.

The genes are TRBV6-5 and TRBJ2-7, with D perhaps TRBD2 (6 bases). V was clipped by 6 bases and J by 4 bases, with 13 bases between them. Germline V gene lookup returns CDR1 MNHEY and CDR2 SVGAGI. The CDR3 covers 13 residues. The DNA for the CDR3 is TGTGCCAGCAGCCCCGGGACTTTGTACGAGCAGTACTTC. This gives the protein CASSPGTLYEQYF.

V usage is TRBV7-9 and J usage is TRBJ1-5, with 7 bases matching TRBD1. CDR3 length equals 17 residues. The germline V gene has CDR1 SEHNR and CDR2 FQNEAQ (reference sequence). With 3 bases clipped from V and 0 bases from J, the junction kept 8 bases outside the gene matches. CDR3 region: CASSFEKGAYSNQPQHF. DNA for the CDR3: TGTGCCAGCAGCTTTGAAAAGGGGGCCTATAGCAATCAGCCCCAGCATTTT. The full variable domain, completed using reference TRBV7-9 and TRBJ1-5, is DTGVSQNPRHKITKRGQNVTFRCDPISEHNRLYWYRQTLGQGPEFLTYFQNEAQLEKSRLLSDRFSAERPKGSFSTLEIQRTEQGDSAMYLCASSFEKGAYSNQPQHFGDGTRLSIL.